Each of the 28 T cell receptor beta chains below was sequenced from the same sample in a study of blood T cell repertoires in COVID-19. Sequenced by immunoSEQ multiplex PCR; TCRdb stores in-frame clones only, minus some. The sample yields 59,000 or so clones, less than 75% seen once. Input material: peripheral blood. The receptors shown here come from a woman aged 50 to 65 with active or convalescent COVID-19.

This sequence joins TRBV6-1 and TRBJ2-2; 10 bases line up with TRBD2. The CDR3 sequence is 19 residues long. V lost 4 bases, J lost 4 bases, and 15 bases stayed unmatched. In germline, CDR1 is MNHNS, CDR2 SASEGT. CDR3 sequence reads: CASSVITHGLADATGELFF. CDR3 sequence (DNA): TGTGCCAGCAGTGTAATCACCCATGGACTAGCGGACGCCACCGGGGAGCTGTTTTTT.

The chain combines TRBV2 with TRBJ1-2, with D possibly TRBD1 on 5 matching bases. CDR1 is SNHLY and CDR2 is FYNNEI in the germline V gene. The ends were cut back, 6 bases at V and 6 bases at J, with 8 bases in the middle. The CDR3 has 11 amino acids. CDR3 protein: CASSPRDGYTF. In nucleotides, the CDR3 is TGTGCCAGCAGCCCCAGGGATGGCTACACCTTC.

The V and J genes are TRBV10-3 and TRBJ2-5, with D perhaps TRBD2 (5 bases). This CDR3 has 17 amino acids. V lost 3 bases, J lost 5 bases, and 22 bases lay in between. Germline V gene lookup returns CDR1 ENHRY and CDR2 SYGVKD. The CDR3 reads CAISENGRYLIEETQYF. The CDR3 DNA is TGTGCCATCAGTGAAAATGGGAGATACCTTATTGAGGAGACCCAGTACTTC.

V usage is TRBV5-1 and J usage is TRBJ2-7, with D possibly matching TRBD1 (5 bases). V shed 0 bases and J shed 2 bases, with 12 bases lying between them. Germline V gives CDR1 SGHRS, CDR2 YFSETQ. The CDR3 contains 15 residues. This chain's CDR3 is CASSLGQTLTYEQYF. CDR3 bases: TGCGCCAGCAGCTTGGGACAGACACTTACCTACGAGCAGTACTTC.

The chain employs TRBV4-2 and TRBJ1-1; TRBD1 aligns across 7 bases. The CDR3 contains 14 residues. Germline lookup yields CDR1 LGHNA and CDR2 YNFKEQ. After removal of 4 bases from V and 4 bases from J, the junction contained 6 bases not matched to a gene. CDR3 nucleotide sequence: TGTGCCAGCAGCCTCCCTGGGACAGCCACTGAAGCTTTCTTT. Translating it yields CASSLPGTATEAFF.

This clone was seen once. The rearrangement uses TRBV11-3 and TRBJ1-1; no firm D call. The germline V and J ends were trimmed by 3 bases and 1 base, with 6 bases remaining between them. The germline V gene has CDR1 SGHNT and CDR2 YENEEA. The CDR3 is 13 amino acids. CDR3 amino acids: CASSFYGNTEAFF. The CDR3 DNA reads TGTGCCAGCAGCTTTTACGGGAACACTGAAGCTTTCTTT.

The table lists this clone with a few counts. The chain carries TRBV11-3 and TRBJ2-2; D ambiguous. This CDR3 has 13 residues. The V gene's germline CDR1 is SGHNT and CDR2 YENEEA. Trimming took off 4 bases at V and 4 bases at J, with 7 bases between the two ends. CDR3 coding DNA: TGTGCCAGCAGCTCCTTTTTCACCGGGGAGCTGTTTTTT. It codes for CASSSFFTGELFF.

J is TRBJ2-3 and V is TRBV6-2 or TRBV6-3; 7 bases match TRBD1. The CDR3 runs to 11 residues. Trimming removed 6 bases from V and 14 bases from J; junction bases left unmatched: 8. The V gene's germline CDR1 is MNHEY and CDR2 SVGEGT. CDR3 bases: TGTGCCAGCAGCACCGGGACAGAGGCGTATTTT. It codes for CASSTGTEAYF.

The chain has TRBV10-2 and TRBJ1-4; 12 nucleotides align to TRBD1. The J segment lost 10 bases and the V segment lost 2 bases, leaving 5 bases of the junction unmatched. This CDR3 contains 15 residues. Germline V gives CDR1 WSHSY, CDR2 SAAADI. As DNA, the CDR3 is TGCGCCAGCAGTGAGAAGGGACAGGGGGCTGGAAAACTGTTTTTT. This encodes CASSEKGQGAGKLFF.

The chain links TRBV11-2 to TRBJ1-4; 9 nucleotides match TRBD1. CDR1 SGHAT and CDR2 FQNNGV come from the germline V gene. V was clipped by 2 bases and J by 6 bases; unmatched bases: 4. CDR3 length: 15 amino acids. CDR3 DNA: TGTGCCAGCAGCTTACGACAGGGGGTCTATGAAAAACTGTTTTTT. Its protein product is CASSLRQGVYEKLFF.

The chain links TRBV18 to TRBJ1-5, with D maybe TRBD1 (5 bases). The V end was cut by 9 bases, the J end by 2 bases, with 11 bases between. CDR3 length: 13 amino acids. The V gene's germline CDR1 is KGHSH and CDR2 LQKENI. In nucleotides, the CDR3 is TGTGCCAGTCAACCGGGGGGCAATCAGCCCCAGCATTTT. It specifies CASQPGGNQPQHF. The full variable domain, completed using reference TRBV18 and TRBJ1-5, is NAGVMQNPRHLVRRRGQEARLRCSPMKGHSHVYWYRQLPEEGLKFMVYLQKENIIDESGMPKERFSAEFPKEGPSILRIQQVVRGDSAAYFCASQPGGNQPQHFGDGTRLSIL.

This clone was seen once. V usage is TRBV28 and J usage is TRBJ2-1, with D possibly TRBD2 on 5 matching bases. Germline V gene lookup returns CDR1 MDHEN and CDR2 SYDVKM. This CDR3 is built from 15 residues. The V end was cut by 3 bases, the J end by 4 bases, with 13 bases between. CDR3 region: CASSLAARVYNEQFF. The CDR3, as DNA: TGTGCCAGCAGTTTGGCGGCGAGGGTTTACAATGAGCAGTTCTTC.

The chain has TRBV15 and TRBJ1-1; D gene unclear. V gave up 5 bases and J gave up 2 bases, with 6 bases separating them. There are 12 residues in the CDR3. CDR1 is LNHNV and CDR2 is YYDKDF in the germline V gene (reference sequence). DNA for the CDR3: TGTGCCACCAGCCCTAGTAACACTGAAGCTTTCTTT. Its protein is CATSPSNTEAFF.

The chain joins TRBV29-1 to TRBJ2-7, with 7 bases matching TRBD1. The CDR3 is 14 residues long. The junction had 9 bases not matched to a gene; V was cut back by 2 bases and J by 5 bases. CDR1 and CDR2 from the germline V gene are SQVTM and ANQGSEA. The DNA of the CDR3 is TGCAGCGTTGAAACGGACAGGTATCCCCACGAGCAGTACTTC. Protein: CSVETDRYPHEQYF.

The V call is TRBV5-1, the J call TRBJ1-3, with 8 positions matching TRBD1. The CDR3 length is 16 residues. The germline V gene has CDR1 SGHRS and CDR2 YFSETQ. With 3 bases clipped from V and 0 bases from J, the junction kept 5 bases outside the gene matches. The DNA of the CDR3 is TGCGCCAGCAGCTCGCAGGGGGCATCCTCTGGAAACACCATATATTTT. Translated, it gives CASSSQGASSGNTIYF.

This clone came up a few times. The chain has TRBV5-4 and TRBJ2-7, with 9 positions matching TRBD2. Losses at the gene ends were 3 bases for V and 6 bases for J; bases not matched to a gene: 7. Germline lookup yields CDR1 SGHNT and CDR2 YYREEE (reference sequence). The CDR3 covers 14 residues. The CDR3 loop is CASSSLAGAGEQYF. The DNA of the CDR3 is TGTGCCAGCAGCTCCTTAGCGGGAGCTGGCGAGCAGTACTTC. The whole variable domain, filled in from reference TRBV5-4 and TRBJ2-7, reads ETGVTQSPTHLIKTRGQQVTLRCSSQSGHNTVSWYQQALGQGPQFIFQYYREEENGRGNFPPRFSGLQFPNYSSELNVNALELDDSALYLCASSSLAGAGEQYFGPGTRLTVT.

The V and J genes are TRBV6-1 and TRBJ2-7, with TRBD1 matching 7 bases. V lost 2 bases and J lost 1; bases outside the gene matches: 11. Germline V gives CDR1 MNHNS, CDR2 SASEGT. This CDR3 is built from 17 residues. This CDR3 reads CASSERIQGDVSYEQYF. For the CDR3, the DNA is TGTGCCAGCAGTGAACGGATCCAGGGGGACGTATCCTACGAGCAGTACTTC.

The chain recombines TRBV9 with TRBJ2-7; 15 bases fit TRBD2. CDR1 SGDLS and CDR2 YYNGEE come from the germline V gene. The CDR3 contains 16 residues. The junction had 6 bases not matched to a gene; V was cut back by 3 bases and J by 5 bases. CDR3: CASSAGTSGRRNEQYF. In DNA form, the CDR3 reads TGTGCCAGCAGCGCAGGGACTAGCGGGAGGAGAAACGAGCAGTACTTC. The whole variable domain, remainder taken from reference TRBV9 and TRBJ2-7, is DSGVTQTPKHLITATGQRVTLRCSPRSGDLSVYWYQQSLDQGLQFLIQYYNGEERAKGNILERFSAQQFPDLHSELNLSSLELGDSALYFCASSAGTSGRRNEQYFGPGTRLTVT.

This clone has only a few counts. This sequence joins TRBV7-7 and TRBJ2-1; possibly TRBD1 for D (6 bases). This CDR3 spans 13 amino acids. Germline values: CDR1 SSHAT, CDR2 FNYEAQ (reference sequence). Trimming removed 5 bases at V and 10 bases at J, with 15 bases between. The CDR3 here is CASSPAADREQFF. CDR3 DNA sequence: TGTGCCAGCAGCCCGGCGGCAGACAGGGAGCAGTTCTTC.

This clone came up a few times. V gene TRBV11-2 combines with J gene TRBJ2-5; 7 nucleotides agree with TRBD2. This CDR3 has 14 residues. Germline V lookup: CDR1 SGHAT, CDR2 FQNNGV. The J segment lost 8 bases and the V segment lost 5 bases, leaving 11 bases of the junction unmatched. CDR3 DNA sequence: TGTGCCAGCAGCCCCACATTGGGGGGGAATACCCAGTACTTC. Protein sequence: CASSPTLGGNTQYF.

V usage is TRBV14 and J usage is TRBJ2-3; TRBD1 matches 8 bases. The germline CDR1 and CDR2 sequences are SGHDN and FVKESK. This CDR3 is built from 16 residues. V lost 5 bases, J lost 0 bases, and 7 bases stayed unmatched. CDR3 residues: CASSFRTGLSTDTQYF. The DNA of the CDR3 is TGTGCCAGCAGCTTCCGGACAGGGCTGAGCACAGATACGCAGTATTTT.

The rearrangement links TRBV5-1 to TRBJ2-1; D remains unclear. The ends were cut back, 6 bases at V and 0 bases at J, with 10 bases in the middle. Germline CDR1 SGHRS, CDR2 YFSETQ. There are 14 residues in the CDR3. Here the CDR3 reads CASNRSPSYNEQFF. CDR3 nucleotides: TGCGCCAGCAATCGGAGCCCCTCCTACAATGAGCAGTTCTTC. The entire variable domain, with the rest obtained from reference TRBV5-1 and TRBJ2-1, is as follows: KAGVTQTPRYLIKTRGQQVTLSCSPISGHRSVSWYQQTPGQGLQFLFEYFSETQRNKGNFPGRFSGRQFSNSRSEMNVSTLELGDSALYLCASNRSPSYNEQFFGPGTRLTVL.

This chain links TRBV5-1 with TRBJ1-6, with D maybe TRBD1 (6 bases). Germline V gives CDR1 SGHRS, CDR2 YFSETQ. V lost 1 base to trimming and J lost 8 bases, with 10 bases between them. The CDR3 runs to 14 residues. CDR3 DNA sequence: TGCGCCAGCAGCTTGAGGACAGTGGATTCACCCCTCCACTTT. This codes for CASSLRTVDSPLHF.

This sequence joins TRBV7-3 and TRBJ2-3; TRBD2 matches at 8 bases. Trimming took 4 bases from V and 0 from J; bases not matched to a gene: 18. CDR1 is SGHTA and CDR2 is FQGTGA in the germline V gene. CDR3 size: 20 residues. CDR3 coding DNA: TGTGCCAGCAGCTCCCCAGCGGGGGCAGGTAATCCCTCTAGCACAGATACGCAGTATTTT. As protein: CASSSPAGAGNPSSTDTQYF.

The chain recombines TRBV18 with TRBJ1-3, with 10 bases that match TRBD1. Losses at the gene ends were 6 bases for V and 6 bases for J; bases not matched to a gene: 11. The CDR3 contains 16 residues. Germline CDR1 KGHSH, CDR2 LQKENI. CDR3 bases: TGTGCCAGCTCCCCTTCCGGGACAGGGGCTATAAACACCATATATTTT. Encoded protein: CASSPSGTGAINTIYF.

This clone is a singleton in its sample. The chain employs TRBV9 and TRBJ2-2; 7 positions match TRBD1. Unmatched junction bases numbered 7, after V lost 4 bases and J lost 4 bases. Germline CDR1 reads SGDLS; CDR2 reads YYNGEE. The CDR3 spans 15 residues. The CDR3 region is CASSPNRGSTGELFF. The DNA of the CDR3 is TGTGCCAGCAGCCCGAACAGGGGATCCACCGGGGAGCTGTTTTTT.

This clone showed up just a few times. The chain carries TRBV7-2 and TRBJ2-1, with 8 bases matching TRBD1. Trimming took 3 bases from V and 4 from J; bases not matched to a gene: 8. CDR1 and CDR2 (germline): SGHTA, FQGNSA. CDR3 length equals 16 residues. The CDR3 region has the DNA TGTGCCAGCAGCTTCCAGGGGGCGATTAGATACAATGAGCAGTTCTTC. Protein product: CASSFQGAIRYNEQFF.

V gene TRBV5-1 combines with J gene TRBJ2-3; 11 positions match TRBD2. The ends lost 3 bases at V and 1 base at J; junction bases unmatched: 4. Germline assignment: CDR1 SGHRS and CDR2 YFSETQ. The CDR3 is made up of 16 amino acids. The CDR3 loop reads CASSSLAGGGTDTQYF. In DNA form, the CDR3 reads TGCGCCAGCAGCTCCCTAGCGGGAGGAGGCACAGATACGCAGTATTTT.